This T cell receptor (beta chain) originates from a study of cytomegalovirus exposure and HLA in healthy donors. PCR primers comprised 60 Vbeta and 13 Jbeta primers. Generated by immunoSEQ multiplex PCR, the TCRdb table keeps only in-frame clones and is missing some. The sample consists of 130,000 or so clones, less than 75% of them appearing once. V was pared by 2 bases and J by 7 bases, with 20 bases of the junction left unmatched. Germline CDR1 MNHEY, CDR2 SMNVEV (reference sequence). The CDR3 sequence is 19 residues long. Study-wide points: The authors confirmed in vitro that a few CMV-associated chains were specific for CMV antigens.

As for this clone: Its antigen is unknown.

Sequencing was performed on PBMCs. The rearrangement uses TRBV27 and TRBJ1-5; 7 bases align to TRBD1. This sequence was found in a woman aged 40 to 50 in good health and CMV-seropositive. The CDR3 coding sequence is TGTGCCAGCAGTTTAATCAGGGGGGCGGTAATTCGACCCAGACAGCCCCAGCATTTT. As protein: CASSLIRGAVIRPRQPQHF.